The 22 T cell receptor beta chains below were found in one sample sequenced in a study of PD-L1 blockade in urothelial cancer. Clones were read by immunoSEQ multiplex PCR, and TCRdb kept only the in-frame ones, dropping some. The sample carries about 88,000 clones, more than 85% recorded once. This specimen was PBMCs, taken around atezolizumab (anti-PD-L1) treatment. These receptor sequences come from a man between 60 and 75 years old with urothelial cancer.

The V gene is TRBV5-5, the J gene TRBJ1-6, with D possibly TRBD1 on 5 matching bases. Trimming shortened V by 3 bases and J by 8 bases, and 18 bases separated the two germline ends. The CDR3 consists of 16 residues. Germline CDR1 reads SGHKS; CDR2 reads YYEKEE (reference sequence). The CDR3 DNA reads TGTGCCAGCAGCTCTAAAGCCGGGACTAGTGATTCACCCCTCCACTTT. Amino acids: CASSSKAGTSDSPLHF.

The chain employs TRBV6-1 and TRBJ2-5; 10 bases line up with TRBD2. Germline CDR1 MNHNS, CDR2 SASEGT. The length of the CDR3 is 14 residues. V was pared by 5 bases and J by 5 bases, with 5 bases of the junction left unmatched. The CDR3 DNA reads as TGTGCCAGCAGTAGCGGGGGGGCCCCGGAGACCCAGTACTTC. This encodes CASSSGGAPETQYF.

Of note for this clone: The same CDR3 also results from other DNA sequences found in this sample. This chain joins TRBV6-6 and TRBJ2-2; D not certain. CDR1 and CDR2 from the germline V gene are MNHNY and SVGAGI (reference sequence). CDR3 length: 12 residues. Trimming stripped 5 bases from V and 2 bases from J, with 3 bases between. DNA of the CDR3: TGTGCCAGCAGTCTAAACACCGGGGAGCTGTTTTTT. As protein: CASSLNTGELFF.

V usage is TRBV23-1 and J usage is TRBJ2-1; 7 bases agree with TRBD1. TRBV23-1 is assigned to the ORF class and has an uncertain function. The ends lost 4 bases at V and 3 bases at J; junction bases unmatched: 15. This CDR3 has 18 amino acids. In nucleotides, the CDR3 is TGCGCCAGCAGTCGCCGGGTTACCGGGACAGCTCACTACAATGAGCAGTTCTTC. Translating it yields CASSRRVTGTAHYNEQFF.

This CDR3 reads CASSTGGVTRETQYF. The CDR3 coding sequence is TGTGCCAGCAGCACGGGGGGGGTCACAAGGGAGACCCAGTACTTC. The chain employs TRBV6-6 and TRBJ2-5; 8 bases are a match to TRBD2. The V and J ends lost 6 bases and 5 bases, in that order; junction bases with no gene match: 11. The germline V gene encodes CDR1 MNHNY and CDR2 SVGAGI (reference sequence). The length of the CDR3 is 15 residues.

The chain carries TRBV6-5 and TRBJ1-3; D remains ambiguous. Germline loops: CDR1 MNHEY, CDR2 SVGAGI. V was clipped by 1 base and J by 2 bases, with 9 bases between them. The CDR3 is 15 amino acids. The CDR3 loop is CASSYFRVAGNTIYF. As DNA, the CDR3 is TGTGCCAGCAGTTACTTTCGGGTGGCTGGAAACACCATATATTTT.

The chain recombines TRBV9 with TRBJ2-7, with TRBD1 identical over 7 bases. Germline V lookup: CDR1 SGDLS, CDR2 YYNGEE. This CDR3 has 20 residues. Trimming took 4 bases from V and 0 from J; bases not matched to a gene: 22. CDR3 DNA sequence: TGTGCCAGCAGCCTCACACCGGGACAGACGAAGGGAAGAATCTCCTACGAGCAGTACTTC. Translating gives CASSLTPGQTKGRISYEQYF.

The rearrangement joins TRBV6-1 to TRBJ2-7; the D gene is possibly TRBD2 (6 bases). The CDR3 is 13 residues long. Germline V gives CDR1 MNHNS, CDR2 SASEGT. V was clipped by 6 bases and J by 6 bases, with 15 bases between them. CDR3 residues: CASSGTLRGEQYF. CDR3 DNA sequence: TGTGCCAGCAGCGGGACTCTCAGAGGCGAGCAGTACTTC.

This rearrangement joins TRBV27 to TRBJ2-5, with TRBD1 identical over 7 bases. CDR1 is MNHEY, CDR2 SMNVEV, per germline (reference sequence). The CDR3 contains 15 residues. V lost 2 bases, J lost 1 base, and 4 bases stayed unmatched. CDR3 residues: CASSLRRDSQETQYF. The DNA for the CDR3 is TGTGCCAGCAGTTTACGAAGGGACAGCCAAGAGACCCAGTACTTC.

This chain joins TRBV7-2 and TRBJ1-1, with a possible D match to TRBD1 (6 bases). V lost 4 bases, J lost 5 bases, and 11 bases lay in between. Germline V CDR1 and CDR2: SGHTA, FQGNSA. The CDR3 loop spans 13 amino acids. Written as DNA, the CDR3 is TGTGCCAGCAGCTCTACAGGGTGGACTGAAGCTTTCTTT. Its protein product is CASSSTGWTEAFF.

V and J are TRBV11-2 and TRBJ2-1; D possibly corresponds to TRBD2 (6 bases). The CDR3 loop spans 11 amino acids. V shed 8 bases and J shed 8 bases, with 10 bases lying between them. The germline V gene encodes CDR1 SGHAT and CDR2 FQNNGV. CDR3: CASGGSDEQFF. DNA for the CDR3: TGTGCCAGCGGGGGGTCGGATGAGCAGTTCTTC.

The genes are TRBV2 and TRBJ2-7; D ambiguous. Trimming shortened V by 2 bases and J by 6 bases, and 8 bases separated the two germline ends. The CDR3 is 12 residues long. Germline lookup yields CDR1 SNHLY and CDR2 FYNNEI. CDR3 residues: CASSESATEQYF. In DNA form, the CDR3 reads TGTGCCAGCAGTGAATCCGCTACCGAGCAGTACTTC.

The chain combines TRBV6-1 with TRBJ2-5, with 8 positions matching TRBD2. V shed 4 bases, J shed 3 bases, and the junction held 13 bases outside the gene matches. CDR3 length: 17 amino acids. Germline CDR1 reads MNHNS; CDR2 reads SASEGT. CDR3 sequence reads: CASSATGTSYFKETQYF. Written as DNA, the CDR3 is TGTGCCAGCAGTGCCACCGGGACTAGTTACTTCAAAGAGACCCAGTACTTC.

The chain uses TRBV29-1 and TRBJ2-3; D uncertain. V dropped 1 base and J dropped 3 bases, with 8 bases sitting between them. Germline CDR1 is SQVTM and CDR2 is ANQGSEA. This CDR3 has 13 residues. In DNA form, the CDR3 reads TGCAGCGTTGAAGCTCCGTCTACAGATACGCAGTATTTT. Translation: CSVEAPSTDTQYF.

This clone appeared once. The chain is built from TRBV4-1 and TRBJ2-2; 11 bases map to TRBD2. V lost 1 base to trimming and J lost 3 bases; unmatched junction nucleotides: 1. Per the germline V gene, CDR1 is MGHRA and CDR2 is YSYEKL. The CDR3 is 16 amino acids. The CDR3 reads CASSQALAGDTGELFF. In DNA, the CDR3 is TGCGCCAGCAGCCAAGCACTAGCGGGGGACACCGGGGAGCTGTTTTTT.

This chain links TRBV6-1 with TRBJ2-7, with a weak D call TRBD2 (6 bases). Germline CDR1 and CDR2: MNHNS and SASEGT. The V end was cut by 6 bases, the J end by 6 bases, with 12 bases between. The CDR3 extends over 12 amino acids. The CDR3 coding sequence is TGTGCCAGCAGCGAACTAGCTCGCGAGCAGTACTTC. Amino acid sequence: CASSELAREQYF.

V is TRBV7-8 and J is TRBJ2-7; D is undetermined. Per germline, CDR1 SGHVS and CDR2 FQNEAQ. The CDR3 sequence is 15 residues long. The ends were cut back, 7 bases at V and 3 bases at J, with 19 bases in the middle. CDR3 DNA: TGTGCCAGCACTCCCGGTGGAGCCCAAGTCTACGAGCAGTACTTC. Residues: CASTPGGAQVYEQYF. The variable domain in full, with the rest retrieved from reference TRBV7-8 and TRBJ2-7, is GAGVSQSPRYKVAKRGQDVALRCDPISGHVSLFWYQQALGQGPEFLTYFQNEAQLDKSGLPSDRFFAERPEGSVSTLKIQRTQQEDSAVYLCASTPGGAQVYEQYFGPGTRLTVT.

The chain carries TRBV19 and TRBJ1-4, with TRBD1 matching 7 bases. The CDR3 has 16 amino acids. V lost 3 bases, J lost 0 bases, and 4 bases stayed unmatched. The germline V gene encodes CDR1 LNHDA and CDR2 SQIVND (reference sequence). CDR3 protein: CASSISQGATNEKLFF. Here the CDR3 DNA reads TGTGCCAGTAGTATCAGTCAGGGGGCAACTAATGAAAAACTGTTTTTT.

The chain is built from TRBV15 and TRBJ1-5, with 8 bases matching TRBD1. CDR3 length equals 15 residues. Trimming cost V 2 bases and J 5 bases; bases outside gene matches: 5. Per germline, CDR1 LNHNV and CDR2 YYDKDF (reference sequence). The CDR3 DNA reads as TGTGCCACCAGCAGACGAGGACAGGGCGATCAGCCCCAGCATTTT. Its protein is CATSRRGQGDQPQHF.

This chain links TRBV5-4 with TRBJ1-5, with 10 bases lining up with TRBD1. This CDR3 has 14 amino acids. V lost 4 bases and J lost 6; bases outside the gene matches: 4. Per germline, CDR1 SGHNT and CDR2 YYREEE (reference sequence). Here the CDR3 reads CASSPDRGLQPQHF. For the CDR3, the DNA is TGTGCCAGCAGCCCCGACAGGGGGCTTCAGCCCCAGCATTTT.

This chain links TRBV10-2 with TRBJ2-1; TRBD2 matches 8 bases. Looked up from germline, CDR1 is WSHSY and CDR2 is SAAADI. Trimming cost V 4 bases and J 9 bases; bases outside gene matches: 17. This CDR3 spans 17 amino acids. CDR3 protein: CASSGGVGLAVAGEQFF. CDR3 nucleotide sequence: TGCGCCAGCAGTGGGGGGGTAGGACTAGCCGTCGCCGGTGAGCAGTTCTTC.

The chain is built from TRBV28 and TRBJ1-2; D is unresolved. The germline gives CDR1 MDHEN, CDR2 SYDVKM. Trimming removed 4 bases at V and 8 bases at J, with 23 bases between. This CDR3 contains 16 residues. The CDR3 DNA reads TGTGCCAGCAGTTCCCCCCCACTAGGCCGGCAAGGGGGCTACACCTTC. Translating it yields CASSSPPLGRQGGYTF.